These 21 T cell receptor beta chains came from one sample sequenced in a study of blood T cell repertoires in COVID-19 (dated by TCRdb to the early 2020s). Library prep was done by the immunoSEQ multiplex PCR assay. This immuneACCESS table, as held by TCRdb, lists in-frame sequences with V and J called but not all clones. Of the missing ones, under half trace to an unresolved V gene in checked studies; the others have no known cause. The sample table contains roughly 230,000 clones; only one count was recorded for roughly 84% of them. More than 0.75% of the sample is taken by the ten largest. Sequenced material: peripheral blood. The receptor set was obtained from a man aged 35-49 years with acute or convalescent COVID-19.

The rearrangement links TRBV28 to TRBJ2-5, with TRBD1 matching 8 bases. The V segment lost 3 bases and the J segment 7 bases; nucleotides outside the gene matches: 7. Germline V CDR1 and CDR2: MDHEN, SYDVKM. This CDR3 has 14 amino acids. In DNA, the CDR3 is TGTGCCAGCAGTTTTCAGGGGGCGGGCTGGACCCAGTACTTC. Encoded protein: CASSFQGAGWTQYF.

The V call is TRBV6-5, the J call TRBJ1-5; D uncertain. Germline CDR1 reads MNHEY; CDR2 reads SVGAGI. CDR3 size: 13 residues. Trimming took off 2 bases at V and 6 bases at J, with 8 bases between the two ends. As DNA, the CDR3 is TGTGCCAGCAGTTACGTAGGCGGTCAGCCCCAGCATTTT. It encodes CASSYVGGQPQHF.

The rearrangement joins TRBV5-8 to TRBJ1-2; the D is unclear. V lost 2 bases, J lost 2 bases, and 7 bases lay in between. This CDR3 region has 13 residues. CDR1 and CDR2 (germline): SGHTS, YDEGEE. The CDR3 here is CASSFGGNYGYTF. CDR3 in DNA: TGTGCCAGCAGCTTCGGAGGGAACTATGGCTACACCTTC.

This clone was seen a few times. Here the CDR3 reads CASSLGTGGDYNYGYTF. The CDR3 nucleotides are TGTGCCAGCAGCTTAGGGACAGGGGGAGATTATAACTATGGCTACACCTTC. The V gene is TRBV7-8, the J gene TRBJ1-2; 10 nucleotides agree with TRBD1. Per germline, CDR1 SGHVS and CDR2 FQNEAQ. The CDR3 runs 17 residues. The V segment lost 1 base and the J segment 1 base; nucleotides outside the gene matches: 6.

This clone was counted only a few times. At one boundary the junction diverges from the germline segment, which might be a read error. CDR3 amino acids: CASSVESGVPFF. The CDR3 bases are TGTGCCAGCAGCGTAGAGTCGGGAGTCCCCTTCTTC. The rearrangement uses TRBV9 and TRBJ1-2; D unclear. There are 12 residues in the CDR3. The germline gives CDR1 SGDLS, CDR2 YYNGEE.

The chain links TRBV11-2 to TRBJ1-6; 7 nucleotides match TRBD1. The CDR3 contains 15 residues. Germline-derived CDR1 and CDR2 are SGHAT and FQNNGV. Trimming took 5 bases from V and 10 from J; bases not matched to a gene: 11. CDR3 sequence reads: CASSEMGQFESPLHF. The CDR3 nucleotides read TGTGCCAGCAGCGAGATGGGACAGTTCGAGTCACCCCTCCACTTT.

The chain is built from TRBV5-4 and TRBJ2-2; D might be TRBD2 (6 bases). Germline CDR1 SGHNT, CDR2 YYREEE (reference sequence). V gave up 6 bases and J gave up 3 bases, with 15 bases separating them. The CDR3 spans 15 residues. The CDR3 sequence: CASTTGAGHTGELFF. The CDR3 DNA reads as TGTGCCAGCACCACGGGAGCGGGTCACACCGGGGAGCTGTTTTTT.

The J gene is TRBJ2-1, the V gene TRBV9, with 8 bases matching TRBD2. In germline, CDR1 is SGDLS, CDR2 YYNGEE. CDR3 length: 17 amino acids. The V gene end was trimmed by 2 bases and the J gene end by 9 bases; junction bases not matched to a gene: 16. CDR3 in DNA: TGTGCCAGCAGCGTCTCTATCCCGGGACTAGTTTTCGGTGAGCAGTTCTTC. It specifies CASSVSIPGLVFGEQFF.

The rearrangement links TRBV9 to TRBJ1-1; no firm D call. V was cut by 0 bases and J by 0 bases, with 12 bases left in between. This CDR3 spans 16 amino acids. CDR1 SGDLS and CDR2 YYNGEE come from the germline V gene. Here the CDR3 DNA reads TGTGCCAGCAGCGTAGATGGCAGGTCTATGAACACTGAAGCTTTCTTT. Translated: CASSVDGRSMNTEAFF.

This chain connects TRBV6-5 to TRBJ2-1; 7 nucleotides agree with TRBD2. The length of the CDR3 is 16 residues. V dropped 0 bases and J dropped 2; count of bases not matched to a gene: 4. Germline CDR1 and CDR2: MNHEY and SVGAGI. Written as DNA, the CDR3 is TGTGCCAGCAGTTACTCCAGTGCGGGGGCCTACAATGAGCAGTTCTTC. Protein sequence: CASSYSSAGAYNEQFF.

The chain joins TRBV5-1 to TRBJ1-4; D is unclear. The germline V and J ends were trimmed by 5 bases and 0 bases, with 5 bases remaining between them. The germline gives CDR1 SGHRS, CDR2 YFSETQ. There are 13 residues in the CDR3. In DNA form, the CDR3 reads TGCGCCAGCAGAGTAGCAACTAATGAAAAACTGTTTTTT. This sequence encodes CASRVATNEKLFF. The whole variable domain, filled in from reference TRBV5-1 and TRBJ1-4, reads KAGVTQTPRYLIKTRGQQVTLSCSPISGHRSVSWYQQTPGQGLQFLFEYFSETQRNKGNFPGRFSGRQFSNSRSEMNVSTLELGDSALYLCASRVATNEKLFFGSGTQLSVL.

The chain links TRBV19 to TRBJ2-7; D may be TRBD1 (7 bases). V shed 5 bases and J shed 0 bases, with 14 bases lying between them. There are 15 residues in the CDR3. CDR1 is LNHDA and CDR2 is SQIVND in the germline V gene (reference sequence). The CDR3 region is CASSPPQGGSYEQYF. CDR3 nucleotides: TGTGCCAGTAGTCCACCTCAGGGGGGCTCCTACGAGCAGTACTTC.

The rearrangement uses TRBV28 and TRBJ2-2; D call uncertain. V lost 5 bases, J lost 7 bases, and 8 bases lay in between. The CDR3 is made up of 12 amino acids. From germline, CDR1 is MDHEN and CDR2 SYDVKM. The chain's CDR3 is CASSQFNGELFF. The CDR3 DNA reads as TGTGCCAGCAGTCAATTCAACGGGGAGCTGTTTTTT. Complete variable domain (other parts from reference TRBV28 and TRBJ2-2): DVKVTQSSRYLVKRTGEKVFLECVQDMDHENMFWYRQDPGLGLRLIYFSYDVKMKEKGDIPEGYSVSREKKERFSLILESASTNQTSMYLCASSQFNGELFFGEGSRLTVL.

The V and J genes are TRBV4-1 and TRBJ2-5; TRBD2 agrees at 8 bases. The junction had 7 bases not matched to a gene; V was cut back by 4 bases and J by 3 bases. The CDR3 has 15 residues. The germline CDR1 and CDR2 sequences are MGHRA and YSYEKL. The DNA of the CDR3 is TGCGCCAGCAGCCCCGGGCTAGCGGGTGAAGAGACCCAGTACTTC. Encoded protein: CASSPGLAGEETQYF.

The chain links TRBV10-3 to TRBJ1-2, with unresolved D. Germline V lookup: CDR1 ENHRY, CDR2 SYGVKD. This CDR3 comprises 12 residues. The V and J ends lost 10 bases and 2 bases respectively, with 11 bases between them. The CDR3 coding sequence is TGTGCCACAGAAGCGGGGAACTATGGCTACACCTTC. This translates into CATEAGNYGYTF.

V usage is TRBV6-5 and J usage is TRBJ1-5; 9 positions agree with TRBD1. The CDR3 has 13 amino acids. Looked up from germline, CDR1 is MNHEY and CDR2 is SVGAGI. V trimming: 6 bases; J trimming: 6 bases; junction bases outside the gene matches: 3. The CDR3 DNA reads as TGTGCCAGCAGGGACAGGGGAAGTCAGCCCCAGCATTTT. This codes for CASRDRGSQPQHF.

This CDR3 reads CAWSVVHSRLPEAFF. CDR3 coding DNA: TGTGCCTGGAGTGTTGTCCACAGCAGGCTTCCTGAAGCTTTCTTT. This chain joins TRBV30 and TRBJ1-1; D gene unclear. From germline, CDR1 is GTSNPN and CDR2 SVGIG (reference sequence). The germline V and J ends were trimmed by 0 bases and 6 bases, with 17 bases remaining between them. This CDR3 is 15 amino acids long.

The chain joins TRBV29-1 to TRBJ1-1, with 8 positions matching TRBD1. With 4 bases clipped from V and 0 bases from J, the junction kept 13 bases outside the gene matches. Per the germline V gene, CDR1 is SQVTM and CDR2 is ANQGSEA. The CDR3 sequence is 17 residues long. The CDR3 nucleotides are TGCAGCGTTGCAGGACAGGGAAGGGCATTCGTGAACACTGAAGCTTTCTTT. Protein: CSVAGQGRAFVNTEAFF.

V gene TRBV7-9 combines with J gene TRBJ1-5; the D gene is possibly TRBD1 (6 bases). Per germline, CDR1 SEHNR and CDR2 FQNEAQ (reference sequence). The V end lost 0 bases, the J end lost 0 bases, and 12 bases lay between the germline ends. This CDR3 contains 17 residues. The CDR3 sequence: CASSLATTGTSNQPQHF. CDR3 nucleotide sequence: TGTGCCAGCAGCTTAGCGACGACAGGAACTAGCAATCAGCCCCAGCATTTT.

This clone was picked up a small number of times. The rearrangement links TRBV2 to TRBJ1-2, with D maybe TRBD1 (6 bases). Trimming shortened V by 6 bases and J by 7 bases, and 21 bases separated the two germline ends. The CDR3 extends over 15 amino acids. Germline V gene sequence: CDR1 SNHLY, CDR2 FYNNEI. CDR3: CASSYKTGRGSGYTF. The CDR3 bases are TGTGCCAGCAGCTATAAGACAGGTCGGGGTTCTGGCTACACCTTC. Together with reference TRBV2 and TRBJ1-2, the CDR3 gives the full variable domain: EPEVTQTPSHQVTQMGQEVILRCVPISNHLYFYWYRQILGQKVEFLVSFYNNEISEKSEIFDDQFSVERPDGSNFTLKIRSTKLEDSAMYFCASSYKTGRGSGYTFGSGTRLTVV.

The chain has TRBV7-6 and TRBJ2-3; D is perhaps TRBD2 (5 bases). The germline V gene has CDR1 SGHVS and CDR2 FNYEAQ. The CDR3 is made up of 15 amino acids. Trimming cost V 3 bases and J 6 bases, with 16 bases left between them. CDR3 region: CASSFASGAGDTQYF. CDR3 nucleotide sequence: TGTGCCAGCAGCTTCGCCAGCGGTGCTGGGGATACGCAGTATTTT.